This T cell receptor beta chain was identified during a study of T cell responses to AZD1222 COVID-19 vaccine. Study as a whole: Researchers grouped second doses given at about 4 or about 12 weeks into one pool.

Method: immunoSEQ multiplex PCR; TCRdb's copy keeps in-frame clones and lacks some. The sample lists 90,000 to 130,000 clones, 81% seen once, with 4% to 5% in the top ten. Germline V lookup: CDR1 SGHAT, CDR2 FQNNGV. The germline V and J ends were trimmed by 5 bases and 5 bases, with 16 bases remaining between them. The CDR3 extends over 15 amino acids. Findings and caveats of the study: The study found Spike-specific TCR breadth and depth rose after two AZD1222 doses. The donors showed a predominance of white British ancestry and of females, with possible underestimation of clonal diversity.

With respect to this clone: Antigen: not known.

The V and J genes are TRBV11-2 and TRBJ2-1; TRBD1 might be the D (7 bases). The source was peripheral blood, collected on day 0 of AZD1222 vaccination. This clonotype originated in an adult in good health. The CDR3 DNA sequence: TGTGCCAGCAGCACCTACAGGGGAGGTAACAATGAGCAGTTCTTC. Encoded protein: CASSTYRGGNNEQFF.